This TCR beta chain was profiled in a study of blood T cell repertoires in COVID-19. As for the study in general: Acute and convalescent COVID-19 samples came from the United States, Italy and Spain. The analysed material was cDNA or gDNA that came from T cells, B-cell-depleted T cells, or PBMCs.

In Seattle, patients joined the study during active infection and were tracked longitudinally. The CDR3 is made up of 11 amino acids. Original handling: Reference gene primers were amplified, and this amplification served to estimate nucleated cell counts. TCRdb's copy holds only in-frame clones and misses some; the assay was immunoSEQ multiplex PCR. The V and J calls and clone size are taken from that table; D and trimming were inferred from the DNA. The table has hundreds of thousands of clones, around 87% seen once. The sequence was obtained from an older woman with COVID-19, enrolled during active disease. The rearrangement joins TRBV21-1 to TRBJ1-1. TRBV21-1 is flagged as a pseudogene. The source material was peripheral blood. DNA for the CDR3: TGTGCCAGCACCCCGGGGGGTGAAGCTTTCTTT. Its protein product is CASTPGGEAFF.